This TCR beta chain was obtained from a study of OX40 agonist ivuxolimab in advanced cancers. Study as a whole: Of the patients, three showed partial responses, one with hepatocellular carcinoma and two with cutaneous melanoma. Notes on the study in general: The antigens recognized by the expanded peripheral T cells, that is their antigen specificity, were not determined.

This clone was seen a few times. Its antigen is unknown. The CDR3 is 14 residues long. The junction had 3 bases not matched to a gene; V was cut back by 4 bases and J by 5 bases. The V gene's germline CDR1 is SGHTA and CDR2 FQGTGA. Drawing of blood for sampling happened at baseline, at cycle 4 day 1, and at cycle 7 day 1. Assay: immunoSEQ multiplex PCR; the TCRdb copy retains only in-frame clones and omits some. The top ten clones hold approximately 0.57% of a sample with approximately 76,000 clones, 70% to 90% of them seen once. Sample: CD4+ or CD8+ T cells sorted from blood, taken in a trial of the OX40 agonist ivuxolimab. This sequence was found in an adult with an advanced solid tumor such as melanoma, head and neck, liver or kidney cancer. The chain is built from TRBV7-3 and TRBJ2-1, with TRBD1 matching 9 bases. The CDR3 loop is CASSSGTGHNEQFF. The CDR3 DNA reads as TGTGCCAGCAGCTCCGGGACAGGGCACAATGAGCAGTTCTTC.